Sequencing of this TCR beta chain was carried out in a study of blood T cell repertoires in COVID-19. Sequencing was performed with immunoSEQ multiplex PCR; in TCRdb, only in-frame clones are kept and a portion is missing. The data hold more than 95,000 clones, with roughly 81% observed a single time. Germline V lookup: CDR1 GTSNPN, CDR2 SVGIG (reference sequence). This CDR3 has 16 residues. Trimming took 2 bases from V and 3 from J; bases not matched to a gene: 9. This clonotype was sampled from a woman in her seventies with acute or convalescent COVID-19. The sample comprised peripheral blood. V gene TRBV30 combines with J gene TRBJ1-1; 10 nucleotides agree with TRBD1. CDR3 sequence: CAWSTGTGAGYTEAFF. CDR3 DNA: TGTGCCTGGAGTACCGGGACAGGGGCGGGGTACACTGAAGCTTTCTTT.